Presented here are 17 T cell receptor beta chains from one specimen sequenced in a study of human T cells and chemical hapten exposure. From the RACE reads, TCRdb called clonotypes with MiXCR, one entry per CDR3 protein. The table records fewer than 140,000 distinct CDR3 sequences, approximately 12% of them present only once. Noted time point: pre-sensitization, week 0. Treatment reported: therapeutic diphenylcyclopropenone sensitization with weekly scalp DPC. The sequenced sample was whole blood, obtained in connection with sensitization to the hapten diphenylcyclopropenone (DPC). These receptors originate from a woman aged 50 to 60 with alopecia areata. Some clones in this sample may be carry-over from other donors' samples.

Ten or more counts support this clonotype. The chain recombines TRBV5-1 with TRBJ2-1, with 11 bases identical to TRBD2. The CDR3 has 15 residues. Trimming at V came to 4 bases and at J to 6 bases, leaving 6 bases not matched to a gene. The germline CDR1 and CDR2 sequences are SGHRS and YFSETQ. The CDR3 loop is CASSVTSGSFNEQFF. CDR3 coding DNA: TGCGCCAGCAGCGTTACTAGCGGGAGCTTCAATGAGCAGTTCTTC. The full variable domain, rest sourced from reference TRBV5-1 and TRBJ2-1, is KAGVTQTPRYLIKTRGQQVTLSCSPISGHRSVSWYQQTPGQGLQFLFEYFSETQRNKGNFPGRFSGRQFSNSRSEMNVSTLELGDSALYLCASSVTSGSFNEQFFGPGTRLTVL.

This clonotype has just a few counts. V is TRBV29-1 and J is TRBJ1-4; the match to TRBD1 covers 8 bases. Germline V lookup: CDR1 SQVTM, CDR2 ANQGSEA. V gave up 6 bases and J gave up 7 bases; unmatched junction bases: 10. CDR3 length: 14 residues. The CDR3 DNA reads TGCAGCGTAGGACAGGGAAATTTTTTTGAAAAACTGTTTTTT. This encodes CSVGQGNFFEKLFF.

The rearrangement joins TRBV29-1 to TRBJ2-1; 11 nucleotides agree with TRBD2. CDR1 is SQVTM, CDR2 ANQGSEA, per germline. The ends lost 8 bases at V and 6 bases at J; junction bases unmatched: 9. CDR3 length: 14 amino acids. CDR3 region: CSMKGLAGFNEQFF. Here the CDR3 DNA reads TGCAGCATGAAAGGACTAGCGGGCTTCAATGAGCAGTTCTTC.

The V gene is TRBV5-6, the J gene TRBJ1-1; D ambiguous. Germline lookup yields CDR1 SGHDT and CDR2 YYEEEE. V was trimmed by 0 bases and J by 1 base, leaving 10 bases between them. The CDR3 length is 15 residues. CDR3 sequence: CASSLGMGRNTEAFF. The CDR3 DNA reads as TGTGCCAGCAGCTTGGGAATGGGGAGGAACACTGAAGCTTTCTTT.

The chain couples TRBV7-2 to TRBJ1-5, with D uncertain. Germline lookup yields CDR1 SGHTA and CDR2 FQGNSA. Trimming stripped 8 bases from V and 4 bases from J, with 12 bases between. This CDR3 has 13 amino acids. The CDR3 nucleotides read TGTGCCAGCTCCCAGACCTTTAATCAGCCCCAGCATTTT. Translation gives CASSQTFNQPQHF.

This clonotype was counted at least ten times. The V call is TRBV5-1, the J call TRBJ2-1; TRBD1 agrees at 7 bases. From germline, CDR1 is SGHRS and CDR2 YFSETQ. Germline trimming cut 0 bases from V and 8 bases from J; bases unmatched to any gene: 5. The CDR3 totals 14 residues. CDR3 coding DNA: TGCGCCAGCAGCTTGGGTAGGGGGCTCGATGAGCAGTTCTTC. It is translated as CASSLGRGLDEQFF.

The gene calls are TRBV6-6 and TRBJ1-3; no definite D call. The germline V and J ends were trimmed by 6 bases and 0 bases, with 12 bases remaining between them. The CDR3 totals 15 residues. Germline V gene sequence: CDR1 MNHNY, CDR2 SVGAGI (reference sequence). This CDR3 reads CASRPTVSSGNTIYF. CDR3 in DNA: TGTGCCAGCAGGCCGACGGTGAGCTCTGGAAACACCATATATTTT.

Only a few counts were recorded for this clonotype. The chain is built from TRBV12-3 or TRBV12-4 and TRBJ1-2; a possible D gene is TRBD1 (5 bases). Trimming cost V 6 bases and J 7 bases, with 9 bases left between them. The CDR3 has 11 residues. CDR3 protein: CASSSRVGYTF. DNA for the CDR3: TGTGCCAGCAGCAGCAGGGTTGGCTACACCTTC.

This clonotype was seen a few times. The rearrangement joins TRBV5-1 to TRBJ2-3; 11 positions match TRBD1. CDR1 SGHRS and CDR2 YFSETQ come from the germline V gene. The CDR3 is made up of 16 amino acids. The trim removed 2 bases at V and 4 bases at J, leaving 6 bases unmatched. CDR3 nucleotide sequence: TGCGCCAGCAGCTTAGCGGACAGGGGGCAGGCAGATACGCAGTATTTT. Protein: CASSLADRGQADTQYF.

This clonotype came up a few times. The chain couples TRBV5-1 to TRBJ2-3; perhaps TRBD2 as D (6 bases). V was clipped by 0 bases and J by 2 bases, with 10 bases between them. Germline loops: CDR1 SGHRS, CDR2 YFSETQ. The CDR3 loop spans 15 amino acids. The CDR3 DNA is TGCGCCAGCAGCTTGGGCCTGCGGGACACAGATACGCAGTATTTT. Protein product: CASSLGLRDTDTQYF. The full variable domain, with the rest looked up from reference TRBV5-1 and TRBJ2-3, is KAGVTQTPRYLIKTRGQQVTLSCSPISGHRSVSWYQQTPGQGLQFLFEYFSETQRNKGNFPGRFSGRQFSNSRSEMNVSTLELGDSALYLCASSLGLRDTDTQYFGPGTRLTVL.

This clonotype occurred a few times. The rearrangement joins TRBV11-2 to TRBJ1-5; tentative D call: TRBD1 (5 bases). The V end was cut by 5 bases, the J end by 6 bases, with 17 bases between. CDR3 length: 15 residues. Germline CDR1 SGHAT, CDR2 FQNNGV. Written as DNA, the CDR3 is TGTGCCAGCAGCCAGGGCTCGTCAATGGGTCAGCCCCAGCATTTT. Its translation is CASSQGSSMGQPQHF.

This clonotype was counted ten times or more. The rearrangement joins TRBV14 to TRBJ2-7; TRBD1 aligns across 7 bases. Germline V gene data show CDR1 as SGHDN and CDR2 as FVKESK. J gave up 2 bases and V 1 base, and 5 bases lay outside the gene matches. The CDR3 loop spans 15 amino acids. CDR3 sequence: CASSQVFGTAYEQYF. The DNA of the CDR3 is TGTGCCAGCAGCCAAGTGTTTGGGACAGCCTACGAGCAGTACTTC.

To note about this clonotype: This clone may be a read error of a much larger clone one base away. The CDR3 spells CSVEKTGGNIQYF. DNA for the CDR3: TGCAGCGTTGAAAAGACAGGGGGAAACATTCAGTACTTC. This rearrangement joins TRBV29-1 to TRBJ2-4; 9 nucleotides agree with TRBD1. CDR1 is SQVTM and CDR2 is ANQGSEA in the germline V gene. The CDR3 spans 13 residues. V was clipped by 2 bases and J by 6 bases; unmatched bases: 2.

In this sample, this clonotype turned up many times. The chain links TRBV24-1 to TRBJ2-3, with a possible D match to TRBD1 (6 bases). Germline V gives CDR1 KGHDR, CDR2 SFDVKD. The length of the CDR3 is 14 residues. The ends were cut back, 4 bases at V and 5 bases at J, with 12 bases in the middle. CDR3 sequence reads: CATSDEGQGDTQYF. CDR3 coding DNA: TGTGCCACCAGTGACGAGGGACAAGGAGATACGCAGTATTTT.

This clonotype showed up just a few times. The chain uses TRBV6-5 and TRBJ1-1, with D unclear. Germline CDR1 and CDR2: MNHEY and SVGAGI. The V end lost 5 bases, the J end lost 8 bases, and 9 bases lay between the germline ends. CDR3 length: 11 amino acids. Here the CDR3 reads CASSGPPEAFF. The CDR3 DNA is TGTGCCAGCAGTGGTCCCCCCGAAGCTTTCTTT.

CDR3 DNA: TGCGCCAGCAGCTTGGCGACAGGGGAAGAGACCCAGTACTTC. Its protein is CASSLATGEETQYF. The chain has TRBV5-1 and TRBJ2-5; TRBD1 matches 8 bases. Germline V gives CDR1 SGHRS, CDR2 YFSETQ. The V and J ends lost 0 bases and 3 bases, in that order; junction bases with no gene match: 1. CDR3 size: 14 residues.

The chain carries TRBV20-1 and TRBJ2-1; 13 bases match TRBD2. CDR3 size: 13 residues. In germline, CDR1 is DFQATT, CDR2 SNEGSKA (reference sequence). V gave up 5 bases and J gave up 8 bases; unmatched junction bases: 3. CDR3 region: CSAPGLAGDEQFF. CDR3 sequence (DNA): TGCAGTGCTCCCGGACTAGCGGGAGATGAGCAGTTCTTC.